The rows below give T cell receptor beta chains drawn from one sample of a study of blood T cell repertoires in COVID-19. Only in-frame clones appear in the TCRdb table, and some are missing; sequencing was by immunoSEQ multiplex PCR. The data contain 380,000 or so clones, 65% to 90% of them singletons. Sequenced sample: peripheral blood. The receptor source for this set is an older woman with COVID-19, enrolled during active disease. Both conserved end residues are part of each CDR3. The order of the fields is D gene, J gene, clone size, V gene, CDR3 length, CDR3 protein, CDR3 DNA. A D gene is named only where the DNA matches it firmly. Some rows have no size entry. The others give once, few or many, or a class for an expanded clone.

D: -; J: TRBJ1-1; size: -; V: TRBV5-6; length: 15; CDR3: CASSLGQRGPPEAFF; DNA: TGTGCCAGCAGCTTGGGACAGCGTGGGCCGCCTGAAGCTTTCTTT
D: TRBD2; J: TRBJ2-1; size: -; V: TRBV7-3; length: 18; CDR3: CASSLKGQRGVPDNEQFF; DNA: TGTGCCAGCAGCTTAAAGGGGCAGCGGGGAGTCCCGGACAATGAGCAGTTCTTC
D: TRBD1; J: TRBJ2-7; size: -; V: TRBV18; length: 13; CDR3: CASSFGQGDEQYF; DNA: TGTGCCAGCTCATTCGGACAGGGGGACGAGCAGTACTTC
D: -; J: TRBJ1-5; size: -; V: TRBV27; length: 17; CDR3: CASSLLAGTYSPQPQHF; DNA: TGTGCCAGCAGTTTATTAGCCGGGACATATTCGCCTCAGCCCCAGCATTTT
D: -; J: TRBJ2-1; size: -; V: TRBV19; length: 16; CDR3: CASSISLVSSYNEQFF; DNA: TGTGCCAGTAGTATCAGTCTGGTCAGCTCCTACAATGAGCAGTTCTTC
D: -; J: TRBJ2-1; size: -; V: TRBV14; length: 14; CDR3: CASSLYGQYNEQFF; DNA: TGTGCCAGCAGCCTATATGGACAGTACAATGAGCAGTTCTTC
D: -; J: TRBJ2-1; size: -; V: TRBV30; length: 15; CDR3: CAWSVRQGGMNEQFF; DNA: TGTGCCTGGAGTGTAAGACAGGGAGGTATGAATGAGCAGTTCTTC
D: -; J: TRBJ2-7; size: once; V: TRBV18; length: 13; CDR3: CASSLQGGYEQYF; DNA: TGTGCCAGCTCACTTCAGGGGGGATACGAGCAGTACTTC
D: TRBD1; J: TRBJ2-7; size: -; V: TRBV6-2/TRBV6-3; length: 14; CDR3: CASSSGTGTYEQYF; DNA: TGTGCCAGCAGTTCAGGGACAGGGACCTACGAGCAGTACTTC
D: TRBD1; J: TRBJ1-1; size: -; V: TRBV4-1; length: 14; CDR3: CARNSGQGLTEAFF; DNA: TGCGCCAGAAACTCCGGACAGGGACTCACTGAAGCTTTCTTT
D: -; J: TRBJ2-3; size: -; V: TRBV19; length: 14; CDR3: CASSLQGSTDTQYF; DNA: TGTGCCAGTAGTTTGCAGGGGAGCACAGATACGCAGTATTTT
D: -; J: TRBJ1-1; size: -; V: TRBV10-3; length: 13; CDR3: CAIRVSQDTEAFF; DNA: TGTGCCATCAGGGTCTCGCAGGACACTGAAGCTTTCTTT
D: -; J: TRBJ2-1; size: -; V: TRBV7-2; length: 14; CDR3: CASSLDFGAGGQFF; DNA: TGTGCCAGCAGCTTAGACTTTGGGGCCGGGGGGCAGTTCTTC
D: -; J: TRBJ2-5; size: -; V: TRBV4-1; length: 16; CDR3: CASSQDRGQLQETQYF; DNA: TGCGCCAGCAGCCAAGATCGCGGGCAGCTACAAGAGACCCAGTACTTC
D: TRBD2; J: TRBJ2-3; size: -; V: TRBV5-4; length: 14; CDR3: CASSATTSGDTQYF; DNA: TGTGCCAGCAGCGCCACGACTAGCGGAGATACGCAGTATTTT
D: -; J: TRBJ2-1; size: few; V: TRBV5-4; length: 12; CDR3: CASREEGREQFF; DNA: TGTGCCAGCAGGGAGGAGGGGCGTGAGCAGTTCTTC
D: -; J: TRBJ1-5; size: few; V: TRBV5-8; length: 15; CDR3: CASSLGQRGNQPQHF; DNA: TGTGCCAGCAGCTTGGGTCAGAGGGGCAATCAGCCCCAGCATTTT
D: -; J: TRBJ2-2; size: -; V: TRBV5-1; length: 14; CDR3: CASSTGENTGELFF; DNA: TGCGCCAGCAGCACCGGGGAGAACACCGGGGAGCTGTTTTTT
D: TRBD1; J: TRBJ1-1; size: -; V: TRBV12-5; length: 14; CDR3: CASGLDRGQLEAFF; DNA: TGTGCTAGTGGTTTGGACAGGGGGCAACTTGAAGCTTTCTTT
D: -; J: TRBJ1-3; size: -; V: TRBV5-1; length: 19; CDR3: CASSLYQSGLLSGGNTIYF; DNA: TGCGCCAGCAGCTTGTATCAGTCAGGACTCCTCTCGGGAGGAAACACCATATATTTT
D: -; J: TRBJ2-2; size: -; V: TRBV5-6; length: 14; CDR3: CASRRSENTGELFF; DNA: TGTGCCAGCAGGCGGTCCGAGAACACCGGGGAGCTGTTTTTT
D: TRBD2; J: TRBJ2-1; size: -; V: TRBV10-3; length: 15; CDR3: CAISRTGTRYNEQFF; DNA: TGTGCCATCAGCCGGACCGGGACTAGATACAATGAGCAGTTCTTC
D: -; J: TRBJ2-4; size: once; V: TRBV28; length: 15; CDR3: CASSGPGLAKNIQYF; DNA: TGTGCCAGCAGTGGCCCAGGGTTAGCCAAAAACATTCAGTACTTC
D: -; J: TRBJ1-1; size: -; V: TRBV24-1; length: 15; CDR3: CATNWVGGLGTEAFF; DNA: TGTGCCACCAATTGGGTTGGAGGCCTAGGAACTGAAGCTTTCTTT
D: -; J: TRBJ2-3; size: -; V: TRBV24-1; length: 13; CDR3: CATQRPEADTQYF; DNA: TGTGCCACCCAACGTCCGGAGGCAGATACGCAGTATTTT
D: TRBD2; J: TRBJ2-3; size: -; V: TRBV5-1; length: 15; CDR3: CASSKAGVFTDTQYF; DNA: TGCGCCAGCAGTAAAGCGGGGGTTTTCACAGATACGCAGTATTTT
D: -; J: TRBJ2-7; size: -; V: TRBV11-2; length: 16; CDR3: CASSLDWAASSYEQYF; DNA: TGTGCCAGCAGCTTAGATTGGGCCGCGAGCTCCTACGAGCAGTACTTC
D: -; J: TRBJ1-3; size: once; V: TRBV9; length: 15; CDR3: CASSVAASSGNTIYF; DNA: TGTGCCAGCAGCGTAGCCGCCAGTTCCGGAAACACCATATATTTT
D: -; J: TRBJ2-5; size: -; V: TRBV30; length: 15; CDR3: CAWSAGAQSQETQYF; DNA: TGTGCCTGGAGTGCAGGGGCCCAATCCCAAGAGACCCAGTACTTC
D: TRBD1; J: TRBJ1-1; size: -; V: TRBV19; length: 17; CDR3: CASIKGTEGFWNTEAFF; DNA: TGTGCCAGTATAAAAGGGACAGAGGGGTTTTGGAACACTGAAGCTTTCTTT